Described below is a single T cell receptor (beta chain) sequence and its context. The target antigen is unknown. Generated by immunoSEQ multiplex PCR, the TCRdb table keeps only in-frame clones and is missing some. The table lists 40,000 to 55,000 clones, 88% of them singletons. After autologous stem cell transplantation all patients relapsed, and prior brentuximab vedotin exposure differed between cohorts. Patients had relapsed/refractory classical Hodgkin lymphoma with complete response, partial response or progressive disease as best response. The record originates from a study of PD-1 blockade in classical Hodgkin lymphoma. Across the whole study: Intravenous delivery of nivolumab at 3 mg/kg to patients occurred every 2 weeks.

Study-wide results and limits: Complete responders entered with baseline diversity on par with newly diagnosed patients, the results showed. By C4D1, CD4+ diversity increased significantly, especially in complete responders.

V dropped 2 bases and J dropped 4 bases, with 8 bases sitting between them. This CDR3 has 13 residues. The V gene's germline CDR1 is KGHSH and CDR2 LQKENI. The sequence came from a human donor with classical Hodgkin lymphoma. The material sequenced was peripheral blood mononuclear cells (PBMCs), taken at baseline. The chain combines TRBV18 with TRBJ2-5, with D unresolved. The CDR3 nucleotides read TGTGCCAGCTCACCATTACCCGTAGAGACCCAGTACTTC. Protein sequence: CASSPLPVETQYF.